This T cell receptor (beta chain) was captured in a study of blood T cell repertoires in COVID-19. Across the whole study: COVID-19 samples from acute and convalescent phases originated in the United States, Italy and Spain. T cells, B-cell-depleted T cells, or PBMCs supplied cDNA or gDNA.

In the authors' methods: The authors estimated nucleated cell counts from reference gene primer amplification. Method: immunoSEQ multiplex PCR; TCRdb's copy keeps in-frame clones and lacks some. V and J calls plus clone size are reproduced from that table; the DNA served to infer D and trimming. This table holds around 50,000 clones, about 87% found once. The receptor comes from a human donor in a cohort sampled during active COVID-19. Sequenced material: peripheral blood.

CDR3 loop: CASSSTRPGYSPLHF. CDR3 nucleotide sequence: TGTGCCAGCAGCTCCACACGTCCAGGGTATTCACCCCTCCACTTT. The rearrangement joins TRBV6-6 to TRBJ1-6; tentative D call: TRBD1 (5 bases). This CDR3 contains 15 residues. Trimming took off 6 bases at V and 8 bases at J, with 17 bases between the two ends. Germline CDR1 and CDR2: MNHNY and SVGAGI (reference sequence).